Included here is one T cell receptor (beta chain) sequence, with context. As handled by the study authors: For nucleated cells, counts were estimated from reference gene primer amplification. Assay: immunoSEQ multiplex PCR; the TCRdb copy retains only in-frame clones and omits some. That table supplies the V and J calls and clone size; D and trimming were determined from the DNA. The table has some 120,000 clones, roughly 83% seen once. This CDR3 has 16 residues. Germline V gives CDR1 SNHLY, CDR2 FYNNEI. J was trimmed by 6 bases and V by 6 bases; bases with no gene match: 9. This entry comes from a study of blood T cell repertoires in COVID-19.

The J gene is TRBJ2-7, the V gene TRBV2; 15 positions agree with TRBD2. This clonotype was obtained from a man in his forties with active or convalescent COVID-19. Sample: peripheral blood. The CDR3 is CASRPGTSGRISEQYF. As DNA, the CDR3 is TGTGCCAGCAGACCCGGGACTAGCGGGAGGATAAGCGAGCAGTACTTC.